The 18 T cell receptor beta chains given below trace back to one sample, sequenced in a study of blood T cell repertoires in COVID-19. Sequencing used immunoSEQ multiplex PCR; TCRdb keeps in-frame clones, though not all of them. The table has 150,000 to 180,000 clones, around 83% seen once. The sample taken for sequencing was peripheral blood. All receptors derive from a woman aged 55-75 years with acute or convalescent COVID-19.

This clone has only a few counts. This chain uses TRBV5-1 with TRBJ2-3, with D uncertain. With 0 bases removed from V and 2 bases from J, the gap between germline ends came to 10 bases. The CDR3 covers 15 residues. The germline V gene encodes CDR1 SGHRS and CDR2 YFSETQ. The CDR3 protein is CASSLALGSTDTQYF. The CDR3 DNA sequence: TGCGCCAGCAGCTTGGCCCTAGGATCCACAGATACGCAGTATTTT.

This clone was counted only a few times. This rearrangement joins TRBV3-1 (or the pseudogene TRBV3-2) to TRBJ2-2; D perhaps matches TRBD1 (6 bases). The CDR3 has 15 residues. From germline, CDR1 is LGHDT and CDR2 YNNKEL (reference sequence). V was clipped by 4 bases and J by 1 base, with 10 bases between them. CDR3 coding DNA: TGTGCCAGCAGCCCCCTCAGGGGGAACACCGGGGAGCTGTTTTTT. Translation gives CASSPLRGNTGELFF.

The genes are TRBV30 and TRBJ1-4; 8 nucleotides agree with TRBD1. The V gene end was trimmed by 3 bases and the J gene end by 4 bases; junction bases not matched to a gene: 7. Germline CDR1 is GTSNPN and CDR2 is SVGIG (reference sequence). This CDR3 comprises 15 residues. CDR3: CAWSQTGAGNEKLFF. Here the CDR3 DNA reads TGTGCCTGGAGCCAGACAGGGGCGGGTAATGAAAAACTGTTTTTT.

CDR3 DNA: TGCAGTGCTAGCCCAGGAAACACCATATATTTT. Translated: CSASPGNTIYF. This rearrangement joins TRBV20-1 to TRBJ1-3; D uncertain. The CDR3 runs 11 residues. The germline V gene encodes CDR1 DFQATT and CDR2 SNEGSKA (reference sequence). The ends were cut back, 3 bases at V and 4 bases at J, with 4 bases in the middle.

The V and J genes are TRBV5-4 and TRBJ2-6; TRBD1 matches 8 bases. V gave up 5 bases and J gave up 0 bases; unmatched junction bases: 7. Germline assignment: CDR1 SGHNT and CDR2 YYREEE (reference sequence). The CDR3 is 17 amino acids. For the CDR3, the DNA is TGTGCCAGCAGTCGGGGACAGGCGAACTCTGGGGCCAACGTCCTGACTTTC. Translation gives CASSRGQANSGANVLTF.

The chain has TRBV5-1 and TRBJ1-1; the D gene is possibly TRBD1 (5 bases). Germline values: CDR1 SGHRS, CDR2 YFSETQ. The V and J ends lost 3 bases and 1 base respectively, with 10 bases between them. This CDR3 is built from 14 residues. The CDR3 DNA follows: TGCGCCAGCAGCTCACAGGTGTCGAACACTGAAGCTTTCTTT. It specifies CASSSQVSNTEAFF.

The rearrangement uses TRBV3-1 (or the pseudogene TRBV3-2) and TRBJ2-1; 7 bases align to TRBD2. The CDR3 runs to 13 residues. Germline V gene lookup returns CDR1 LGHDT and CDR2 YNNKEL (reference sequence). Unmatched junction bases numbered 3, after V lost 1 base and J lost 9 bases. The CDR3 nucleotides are TGTGCCAGCAGCCAAGGGACGGGGGGTGAGCAGTTCTTC. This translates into CASSQGTGGEQFF.

CDR3 bases: TGTGCCAGCTCACCTCCTCTCGGGAGCAAAAACATTCAGTACTTC. This codes for CASSPPLGSKNIQYF. V usage is TRBV18 and J usage is TRBJ2-4; a possible D gene is TRBD2 (6 bases). Germline V gene sequence: CDR1 KGHSH, CDR2 LQKENI. V lost 3 bases and J 3 bases, leaving 12 bases between the germline ends. This CDR3 has 15 amino acids.

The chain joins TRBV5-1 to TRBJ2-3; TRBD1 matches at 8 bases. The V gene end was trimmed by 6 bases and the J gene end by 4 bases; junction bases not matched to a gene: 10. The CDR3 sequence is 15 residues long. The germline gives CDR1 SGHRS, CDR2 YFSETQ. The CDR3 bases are TGCGCCAGCACGGCGAGGGACAGGATCGCAGATACGCAGTATTTT. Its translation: CASTARDRIADTQYF.

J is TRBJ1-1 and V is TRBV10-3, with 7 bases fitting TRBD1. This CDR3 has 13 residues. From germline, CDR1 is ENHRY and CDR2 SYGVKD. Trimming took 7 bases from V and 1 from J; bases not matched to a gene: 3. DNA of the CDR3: TGTGCCATCAAGGGGGCATCGAACACTGAAGCTTTCTTT. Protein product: CAIKGASNTEAFF.

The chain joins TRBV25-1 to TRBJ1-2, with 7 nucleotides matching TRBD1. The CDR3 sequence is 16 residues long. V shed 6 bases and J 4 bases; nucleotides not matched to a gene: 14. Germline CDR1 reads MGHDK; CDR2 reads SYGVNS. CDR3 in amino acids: CASSPTEGAQGYGYTF. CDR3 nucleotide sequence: TGTGCCAGCAGCCCTACCGAGGGGGCGCAGGGCTATGGCTACACCTTC.

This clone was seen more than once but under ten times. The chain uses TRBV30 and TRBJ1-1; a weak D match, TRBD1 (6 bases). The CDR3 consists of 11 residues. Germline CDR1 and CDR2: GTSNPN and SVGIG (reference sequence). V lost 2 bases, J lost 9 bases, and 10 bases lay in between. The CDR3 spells CAWSQGNKAFF. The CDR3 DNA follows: TGTGCCTGGAGTCAGGGGAATAAAGCTTTCTTT.

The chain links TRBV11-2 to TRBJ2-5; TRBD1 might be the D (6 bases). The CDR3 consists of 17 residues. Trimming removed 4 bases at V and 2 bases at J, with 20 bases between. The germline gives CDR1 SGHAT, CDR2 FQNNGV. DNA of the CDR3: TGTGCCAGCAGCTCATTAGCAGGGACAAAACTACAAGAGACCCAGTACTTC. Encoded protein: CASSSLAGTKLQETQYF.

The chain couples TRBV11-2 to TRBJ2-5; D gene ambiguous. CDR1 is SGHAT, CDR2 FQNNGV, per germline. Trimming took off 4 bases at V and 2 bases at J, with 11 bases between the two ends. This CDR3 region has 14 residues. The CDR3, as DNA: TGTGCCAGCAGCTCCAGGAACCTACAAGAGACCCAGTACTTC. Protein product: CASSSRNLQETQYF.

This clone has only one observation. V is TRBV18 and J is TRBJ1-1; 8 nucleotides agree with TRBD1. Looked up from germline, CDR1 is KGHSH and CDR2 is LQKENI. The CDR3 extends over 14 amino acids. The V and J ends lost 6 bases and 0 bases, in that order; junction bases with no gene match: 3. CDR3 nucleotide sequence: TGTGCCAGCTCGATACAGGGGGTGAACACTGAAGCTTTCTTT. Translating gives CASSIQGVNTEAFF. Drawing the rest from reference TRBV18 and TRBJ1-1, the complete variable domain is NAGVMQNPRHLVRRRGQEARLRCSPMKGHSHVYWYRQLPEEGLKFMVYLQKENIIDESGMPKERFSAEFPKEGPSILRIQQVVRGDSAAYFCASSIQGVNTEAFFGQGTRLTVV.

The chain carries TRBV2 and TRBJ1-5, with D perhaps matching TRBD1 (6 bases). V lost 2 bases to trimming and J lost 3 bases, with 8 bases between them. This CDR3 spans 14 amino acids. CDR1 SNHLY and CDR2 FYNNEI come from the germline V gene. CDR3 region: CASSEQGYNQPQHF. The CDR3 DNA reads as TGTGCCAGCAGTGAACAGGGGTACAATCAGCCCCAGCATTTT.

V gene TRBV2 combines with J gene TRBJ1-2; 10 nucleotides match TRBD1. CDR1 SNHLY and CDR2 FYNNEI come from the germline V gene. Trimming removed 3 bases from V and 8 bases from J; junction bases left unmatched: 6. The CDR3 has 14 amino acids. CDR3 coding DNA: TGTGCCAGCAGTGACTTGGGACAGGGGAAAGGCTACACCTTC. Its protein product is CASSDLGQGKGYTF.

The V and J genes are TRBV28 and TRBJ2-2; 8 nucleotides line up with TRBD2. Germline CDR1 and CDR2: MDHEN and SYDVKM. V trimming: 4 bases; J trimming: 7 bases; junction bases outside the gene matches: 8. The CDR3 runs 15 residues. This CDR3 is CASSSPGTRGGELFF. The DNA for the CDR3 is TGTGCCAGCAGTTCCCCCGGGACTAGGGGCGGGGAGCTGTTTTTT.